Listed here are 15 T cell receptor beta chains from one sample, sequenced in a study of regulatory T cells in long-lasting Graves disease. The authors built TCR beta libraries using iRepertoire HTBI primers and Arm-PCR of CDR3 regions. TCRdb re-derived calls from the multiplex PCR reads in MiXCR, one entry per CDR3 protein. The sample records around 480,000 distinct CDR3 sequences, around 15% being singletons. Time point defined: newly diagnosed GD, antithyroid drugs for less than 3 months. The TCR library was prepared using RNA isolated from PBMCs. This sample was also put to use in a study of T cells in Graves' hyperthyroidism and ophthalmopathy.

Here the sequenced sample was peripheral blood mononuclear cells (PBMCs), taken at new diagnosis, from a patient treated with antithyroid drugs. These receptors originate from a man between 40 and 49 years old with Graves disease.

On this clonotype: A much larger clone lies one base from this, so it may be a read error. The genes are TRBV2 and TRBJ2-1; 9 bases map to TRBD1. This CDR3 has 14 amino acids. Per germline, CDR1 SNHLY and CDR2 FYNNEI. CDR3 in amino acids: CASKRQGVDNEQSF. In DNA form, the CDR3 reads TGTGCCAGCAAAAGACAGGGGGTGGACAATGAGCAGTCCTTC.

This clonotype has just one count. V usage is TRBV29-1 and J usage is TRBJ1-2; 7 bases line up with TRBD1. This CDR3 has 11 residues. V shed 7 bases, J shed 6 bases, and the junction held 5 bases outside the gene matches. The germline V gene encodes CDR1 SQVTM and CDR2 ANQGSEA. The CDR3 sequence is CSGQGGDGYTF. CDR3 in DNA: TGCAGCGGACAGGGAGGTGATGGCTACACCTTC.

This clonotype was counted many times. This chain uses TRBV5-1 with TRBJ1-1; the D gene is possibly TRBD1 (6 bases). CDR3 size: 14 residues. Germline CDR1 is SGHRS and CDR2 is YFSETQ. Trimming stripped 0 bases from V and 6 bases from J, with 12 bases between. CDR3 sequence: CASSLDRAKAEAFF. In DNA, the CDR3 is TGCGCCAGCAGCTTGGACAGGGCGAAAGCTGAAGCTTTCTTT.

This clonotype was picked up many times. The chain couples TRBV2 to TRBJ2-7, with 11 nucleotides matching TRBD2. This CDR3 contains 15 residues. V lost 6 bases and J lost 3; bases outside the gene matches: 7. Looked up from germline, CDR1 is SNHLY and CDR2 is FYNNEI. Here the CDR3 reads CASSATSGSFYEQYF. The CDR3 nucleotides read TGTGCCAGCAGCGCTACTAGCGGGAGCTTCTACGAGCAGTACTTC. The entire variable domain, with the rest obtained from reference TRBV2 and TRBJ2-7, is as follows: EPEVTQTPSHQVTQMGQEVILRCVPISNHLYFYWYRQILGQKVEFLVSFYNNEISEKSEIFDDQFSVERPDGSNFTLKIRSTKLEDSAMYFCASSATSGSFYEQYFGPGTRLTVT.

In this sample, this clonotype turned up many times. This rearrangement joins TRBV2 to TRBJ1-5; TRBD1 matches 9 bases. CDR3 length: 15 residues. Germline V gives CDR1 SNHLY, CDR2 FYNNEI. Trimming removed 7 bases from V and 5 bases from J; junction bases left unmatched: 9. In DNA, the CDR3 is TGTGCCAGCAACCCGGACAGGGGCGCGGATCAGCCCCAGCATTTT. This sequence encodes CASNPDRGADQPQHF. The full variable domain, in which reference TRBV2 and TRBJ1-5 provide the parts outside the CDR3, is EPEVTQTPSHQVTQMGQEVILRCVPISNHLYFYWYRQILGQKVEFLVSFYNNEISEKSEIFDDQFSVERPDGSNFTLKIRSTKLEDSAMYFCASNPDRGADQPQHFGDGTRLSIL.

This clonotype was observed many times. This chain joins TRBV10-3 and TRBJ1-1, with 7 bases aligning to TRBD1. The germline V gene encodes CDR1 ENHRY and CDR2 SYGVKD. CDR3 length: 15 amino acids. V trimming: 4 bases; J trimming: 1 base; junction bases outside the gene matches: 6. The CDR3 here is CAISGAQGPNTEAFF. Here the CDR3 DNA reads TGTGCCATCAGTGGGGCACAGGGGCCGAACACTGAAGCTTTCTTT.

Many counts were recorded for this clonotype. The rearrangement links TRBV7-2 to TRBJ2-1, with D unresolved. CDR1 is SGHTA and CDR2 is FQGNSA in the germline V gene. V lost 1 base and J 6 bases, leaving 4 bases between the germline ends. This CDR3 has 12 amino acids. The CDR3 nucleotides are TGTGCCAGCAGCTTAGGGGTCAATGAGCAGTTCTTC. This translates into CASSLGVNEQFF.

This clonotype was counted many times. The chain carries TRBV28 and TRBJ2-7; no clear D gene. The CDR3 is 14 residues long. Germline V gene sequence: CDR1 MDHEN, CDR2 SYDVKM. V lost 6 bases to trimming and J lost 6 bases, with 18 bases between them. CDR3 sequence (DNA): TGTGCCAGCAGCCACACAGTTTCTGTACCCGAGCAGTACTTC. This codes for CASSHTVSVPEQYF.

Ten or more counts support this clonotype. Here the CDR3 DNA reads TGCAGTGCTAGTGGCTCGGACCTGATTTTAACCGGGGAGCTGTTTTTT. Protein product: CSASGSDLILTGELFF. The rearrangement joins TRBV20-1 to TRBJ2-2; D not resolved. The CDR3 is 16 amino acids. CDR1 and CDR2 from the germline V gene are DFQATT and SNEGSKA (reference sequence). Deletions cut 3 bases from V and 5 bases from J, with 19 bases between.

This clonotype was seen ten or more times. This chain connects TRBV7-3 to TRBJ2-5; possible D gene TRBD1, 5 bases. Germline V gene data show CDR1 as SGHTA and CDR2 as FQGTGA. With 4 bases removed from V and 2 bases from J, the gap between germline ends came to 14 bases. This CDR3 has 15 amino acids. CDR3 loop: CASSSPDNGQETQYF. The CDR3, as DNA: TGTGCCAGCAGCTCCCCGGACAATGGTCAAGAGACCCAGTACTTC.

This clonotype was seen repeatedly, ten times or more. The chain carries TRBV2 and TRBJ1-2; possible D gene TRBD1, 5 bases. CDR1 is SNHLY, CDR2 FYNNEI, per germline. With 6 bases removed from V and 1 base from J, the gap between germline ends came to 12 bases. This CDR3 region has 14 residues. This CDR3 reads CASSGDFLNYGYTF. The CDR3 DNA sequence: TGTGCCAGCAGCGGGGACTTCCTTAACTATGGCTACACCTTC.

The V call is TRBV6-5, the J call TRBJ2-1; D is possibly TRBD2 (6 bases). This CDR3 has 17 residues. Germline values: CDR1 MNHEY, CDR2 SVGAGI. V shed 0 bases and J shed 0 bases, with 12 bases lying between them. CDR3 loop: CASSYSGGPSSYNEQFF. CDR3 DNA sequence: TGTGCCAGCAGTTACTCGGGGGGACCTAGCTCCTACAATGAGCAGTTCTTC.

A few counts support this clonotype. V is TRBV28 and J is TRBJ2-5, with D perhaps matching TRBD1 or TRBD2 (5 bases each). Germline V gene data show CDR1 as MDHEN and CDR2 as SYDVKM. The CDR3 contains 13 residues. The ends were cut back, 6 bases at V and 4 bases at J, with 12 bases in the middle. This chain's CDR3 is CASRPWDGETQYF. CDR3 nucleotide sequence: TGTGCCAGCAGACCTTGGGACGGAGAGACCCAGTACTTC.

This clonotype was found many times. The chain has TRBV28 and TRBJ2-2, with 8 bases that match TRBD1. Germline trimming cut 11 bases from V and 5 bases from J; bases unmatched to any gene: 13. CDR1 and CDR2 from the germline V gene are MDHEN and SYDVKM. This CDR3 spans 15 amino acids. The CDR3: CAANQGARRTGELFF. CDR3 coding DNA: TGTGCCGCGAACCAGGGGGCGCGTAGAACCGGGGAGCTGTTTTTT.

This clonotype was seen at least ten times. The chain couples TRBV6-1 to TRBJ1-4; D call uncertain. V was cut by 3 bases and J by 8 bases, with 19 bases left in between. The CDR3 runs to 16 residues. Germline V lookup: CDR1 MNHNS, CDR2 SASEGT. CDR3 nucleotide sequence: TGTGCCAGCAGTGACCCTACCCTAAGGCCACGGGAAAAACTGTTTTTT. It specifies CASSDPTLRPREKLFF.